The rows below give T cell receptor beta chains drawn from one sample of a study of cytomegalovirus exposure and HLA in healthy donors. Measured with immunoSEQ multiplex PCR; TCRdb has only the in-frame clones, and not every one. The table has about 130,000 clones, around three quarters seen once. Sequenced material: PBMCs. The source of these receptors is a woman in her sixties in good health and CMV-seropositive. Both conserved end residues are part of each CDR3. The D gene is left open where the match is weak. Not every row has a clone size; where given, it reads once, few, many or a size class.

d_call j_call clone_size v_call cdr3_nt cdr3_aa
- TRBJ2-3 - TRBV7-2 TGTGCCAGCAGTCTAAGGAGAGATACGCAGTATTTT CASSLRRDTQYF
- TRBJ1-2 few TRBV5-4 TGTGCCAGCAGCTTTGAGGGTGGCTATGGCTACACCTTC CASSFEGGYGYTF
- TRBJ2-1 - TRBV10-3 TGTGCCATCAGTGGGGCCCGGGAAGCGGGGCAGTTCTTC CAISGAREAGQFF
TRBD1 TRBJ1-1 - TRBV7-9 TGTGCCAGCAGCCACGACAGGGATTACACTGAAGCTTTCTTT CASSHDRDYTEAFF
- TRBJ1-1 few TRBV5-1 TGCGCCAGCAGCCCGATCGCGGGGATGAACACTGAAGCTTTCTTT CASSPIAGMNTEAFF
- TRBJ1-2 - TRBV29-1 TGCAGCGTTTCTCAGGGGCCGCGGAACTATGGCTACACCTTC CSVSQGPRNYGYTF
TRBD2 TRBJ2-7 - TRBV4-1 TGCGCCAGCAGCCAAGGTCAGCTAGCGGGGGCCTCCTACGAGCAGTACTTC CASSQGQLAGASYEQYF
TRBD1 TRBJ1-6 - TRBV6-5 TGTGCCAGCAGTTACGGGGACAGGGCCAGTTCACCCCTCCACTTT CASSYGDRASSPLHF
TRBD2 TRBJ2-7 - TRBV6-6 TGTGCCAGCAGTTACTCAGCGGGGACTGCCTCCTACGAGCAGTACTTC CASSYSAGTASYEQYF
TRBD1 TRBJ2-1 once TRBV7-9 TGTGCCAGCAGCTTCCAGGACAGGGTAAATGAGCAGTTCTTC CASSFQDRVNEQFF
TRBD1 TRBJ1-2 - TRBV27 TGTGCCAGCAGTTGGACAGGGATAGCTAACTATGGCTACACCTTC CASSWTGIANYGYTF
- TRBJ2-5 - TRBV2 TGTGCCATACTTCCGACAGAGTCTGGGGAGACCCAGTACTTC CAILPTESGETQYF
TRBD1 TRBJ2-1 medium-sized TRBV6-5 TGTGCCAGCAGTTACGTGGGGACAGGGTACAATGAGCAGTTCTTC CASSYVGTGYNEQFF
- TRBJ1-2 - TRBV29-1 TGCAGCGGAGACAGCAACTATGGCTACACCTTC CSGDSNYGYTF
- TRBJ1-4 - TRBV6-5 TGTGCCAGCAGTTTCAAGACTCCGGCGGTGGGTGAAAAACTGTTTTTT CASSFKTPAVGEKLFF
TRBD2 TRBJ2-1 - TRBV5-1 TGCGCCAGCAGCTTGGGTCCGGGGGGGAACAATGAGCAGTTCTTC CASSLGPGGNNEQFF
TRBD2 TRBJ2-1 - TRBV4-1 TGCGCCAGCAGCCAAGAGGTTGGTCGTAGCGGGGCCAGCTCCTACAATGAGCAGTTCTTC CASSQEVGRSGASSYNEQFF
- TRBJ2-7 - TRBV7-2 TGTGCCAGCAACGTAGGGGCACCACCACCATCCAGCTCCTACGAGCAGTACTTC CASNVGAPPPSSSYEQYF
TRBD1 TRBJ2-5 - TRBV7-2 TGTGCCAGCAGCATGGGACAGATACAAGAGACCCAGTACTTC CASSMGQIQETQYF
- TRBJ2-7 - TRBV5-1 TGCGCCAGCAGCTTGGCGGCGAGGAGCTCCTACGAGCAGTACTTC CASSLAARSSYEQYF
- TRBJ2-2 - TRBV7-3 TGTGCCAGCAGCTCGCGGGGAGACAACACCGGGGAGCTGTTTTTT CASSSRGDNTGELFF
- TRBJ1-2 once TRBV4-1 TGCGCCAGCAGCCCCGGGGGATCCTTTAACTATGGCTACACCTTC CASSPGGSFNYGYTF
- TRBJ1-1 few TRBV10-2 TGCGCCAGTCTCTACAGGATTGAAGCTTTCTTT CASLYRIEAFF
- TRBJ1-4 - TRBV6-1 TGTGCCAGCAGAGAGACGGCCGGAGGGGAAAAACTGTTTTTT CASRETAGGEKLFF
- TRBJ1-5 - TRBV6-1 TGTGCCAGCGCGGGGTGGGGTAATCAGCCCCAGCATTTT CASAGWGNQPQHF
TRBD2 TRBJ2-2 - TRBV5-6 TGTGCCAGCAGCTTGGACCGGACTAGCGGGGGCTGGGACGGGGAGCTGTTTTTT CASSLDRTSGGWDGELFF
- TRBJ2-1 - TRBV25-1 TGTGCCAGCAGTGAAGGGGTTGACAGGTCCCGTGAGCAGTTCTTC CASSEGVDRSREQFF